This T cell receptor beta chain derives from a study of blood T cell repertoires in COVID-19. On the study more broadly: Researchers got acute and convalescent COVID-19 samples from the United States, Italy and Spain. T cells, B-cell-depleted T cells, or PBMCs provided the cDNA or gDNA that served as material.

Authors' methods: Quantification of nucleated cells was approximated via reference gene primer amplification. TCRdb keeps only in-frame clones here, not all; method: immunoSEQ multiplex PCR. V and J calls and clone size are copied from that table; D and trimming were computed from the DNA. The repertoire consists of over 20,000 clones, with around 92% occurring once and the leading ten covering roughly 6.4%. V was cut by 5 bases and J by 0 bases, with 8 bases left in between. CDR3 size: 15 residues. In germline, CDR1 is SGHTA, CDR2 FQGNSA. The TCR sequence derives from a human donor in a cohort sampled during active COVID-19. Material for sequencing was peripheral blood. The genes are TRBV7-2 and TRBJ2-6; D unclear. CDR3 coding DNA: TGTGCCAGCAGCCCATCCCCCTCTGGGGCCAACGTCCTGACTTTC. Its translation: CASSPSPSGANVLTF.